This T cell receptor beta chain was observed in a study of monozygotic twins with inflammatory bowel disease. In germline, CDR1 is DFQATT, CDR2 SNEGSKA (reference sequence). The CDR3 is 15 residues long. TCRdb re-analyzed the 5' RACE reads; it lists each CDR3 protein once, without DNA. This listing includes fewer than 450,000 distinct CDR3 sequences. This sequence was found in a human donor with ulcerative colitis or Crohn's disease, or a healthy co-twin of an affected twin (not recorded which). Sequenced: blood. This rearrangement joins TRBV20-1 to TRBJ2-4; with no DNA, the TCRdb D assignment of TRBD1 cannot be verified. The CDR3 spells CSASLPGRDQNIQYF.